A selection of T cell receptor beta chains follows, all from one sample in a study of blood T cell repertoires in COVID-19. This table comes from immunoSEQ multiplex PCR, and its TCRdb copy is limited to in-frame clones, with some not included. The sample consists of more than 95,000 clones, about 80% of them appearing once. Sequencing was carried out using peripheral blood. The receptor set was obtained from a man in his 70s with active or convalescent COVID-19. The CDR3 runs from the conserved cysteine through the conserved F or W. D genes are given only for firm matches. Clone size is not always given. Where it is, it says once, few, many or a class for expanded clones.

V	size	J	D	CDR3	DNA
TRBV30	NA	TRBJ1-2	NA	CAWATEYGGYTF	TGTGCCTGGGCGACAGAGTACGGTGGTTACACCTTC
TRBV11-2	NA	TRBJ1-6	TRBD1	CASSFTGGNSPLHF	TGTGCCAGCAGCTTTACAGGGGGTAATTCACCCCTCCACTTT
TRBV10-3	NA	TRBJ1-6	NA	CAIRGSSYNSPLHF	TGTGCCATCCGGGGGAGCTCCTATAATTCACCCCTCCACTTT
TRBV19	NA	TRBJ2-2	TRBD2	CASSITGPSGGDNTGELFF	TGTGCCAGTAGTATAACAGGTCCTAGCGGGGGGGATAACACCGGGGAGCTGTTTTTT
TRBV27	NA	TRBJ1-2	NA	CASSFKQGIYGYTF	TGTGCCAGCAGTTTCAAACAGGGTATTTATGGCTACACCTTC
TRBV11-3	NA	TRBJ1-1	NA	CASSPRVNTEAFF	TGTGCCAGCAGCCCACGAGTGAACACTGAAGCTTTCTTT
TRBV7-9	NA	TRBJ1-5	NA	CASSLGIGGQQPQHF	TGTGCCAGCAGCTTAGGGATAGGGGGTCAGCAGCCCCAGCATTTT
TRBV18	NA	TRBJ2-5	TRBD2	CASSPRGGVVETQYF	TGTGCCAGCTCACCACGCGGGGGGGTCGTAGAGACCCAGTACTTC
TRBV11-2	NA	TRBJ2-2	NA	CASSSGSANTGELFF	TGTGCCAGCAGCTCAGGGTCAGCGAACACCGGGGAGCTGTTTTTT
TRBV5-1	NA	TRBJ2-7	NA	CASSPPGVGGPYEQYF	TGCGCCAGCAGCCCCCCCGGGGTGGGCGGCCCCTACGAGCAGTACTTC
TRBV6-1	NA	TRBJ2-3	NA	CASSELRDFRRGLTDTQYF	TGTGCCAGCAGTGAATTAAGGGACTTCCGGCGGGGCCTTACAGATACGCAGTATTTT
TRBV6-2/TRBV6-3	NA	TRBJ1-2	TRBD1	CASSPQTGGGYGYTF	TGTGCCAGCAGTCCGCAGACAGGGGGCGGCTATGGCTACACCTTC
TRBV18	NA	TRBJ2-7	TRBD1	CASSTGTGDGEQYF	TGTGCCAGCTCAACCGGGACAGGGGACGGCGAGCAGTACTTC
TRBV7-9	once	TRBJ1-2	TRBD1	CASIAQQGEGYTF	TGTGCCAGCATCGCCCAACAGGGGGAAGGCTACACCTTC
TRBV28	NA	TRBJ2-3	NA	CASSLEYRSTDTQYF	TGTGCCAGCAGTTTAGAATACAGGAGCACAGATACGCAGTATTTT
TRBV6-5	NA	TRBJ2-1	NA	CASSWTRGDEQFF	TGTGCCAGCAGTTGGACAAGGGGCGATGAGCAGTTCTTC
TRBV4-3	once	TRBJ2-3	NA	CASSQESRGRDTQYF	TGCGCCAGCAGCCAAGAGTCCAGGGGAAGGGATACGCAGTATTTT
TRBV19	few	TRBJ1-1	TRBD1	CASSKAGGQGTEAFF	TGTGCCAGTAGTAAGGCAGGGGGCCAAGGAACTGAAGCTTTCTTT
TRBV27	many	TRBJ1-2	NA	CASSLLQGQPYGYTF	TGTGCCAGCAGTTTACTACAGGGTCAACCGTATGGCTACACCTTC
TRBV5-4	once	TRBJ1-1	NA	CASSSPGTEAFF	TGTGCCAGCAGCTCCCCCGGGACAGAAGCTTTCTTT
TRBV9	NA	TRBJ2-7	NA	CASSVGTGAIYEQYF	TGTGCCAGCAGCGTAGGTACAGGCGCAATTTACGAGCAGTACTTC
TRBV9	NA	TRBJ2-1	NA	CASSVDGVQYNEQFF	TGTGCCAGCAGCGTAGACGGGGTACAATACAATGAGCAGTTCTTC
TRBV7-3	NA	TRBJ2-5	TRBD2	CASSPTGGIQETQYF	TGTGCCAGCAGCCCGACGGGGGGGATCCAAGAGACCCAGTACTTC
TRBV19	few	TRBJ1-5	NA	CASLGAAQHF	TGTGCCAGTTTGGGGGCAGCCCAGCATTTT
TRBV18	NA	TRBJ2-7	TRBD1	CASSPTTGGSYEQYF	TGTGCCAGCTCACCGACGACAGGGGGGTCCTACGAGCAGTACTTC
TRBV7-2	once	TRBJ1-2	TRBD1	CASSLVGTGDYGYTF	TGTGCCAGCAGCTTAGTGGGGACAGGGGACTATGGCTACACCTTC
TRBV19	NA	TRBJ1-5	NA	CASSIVTQQGPKGTQHF	TGTGCCAGTAGTATAGTCACCCAACAGGGCCCCAAAGGGACCCAGCATTTT
TRBV5-6	NA	TRBJ2-5	NA	CASSLLANQETQYF	TGTGCCAGCAGCTTGCTGGCAAATCAAGAGACCCAGTACTTC
TRBV7-2	NA	TRBJ2-5	TRBD2	CASSLAGRVAPFQETQYF	TGTGCCAGCAGCTTAGCGGGGAGGGTAGCGCCCTTCCAAGAGACCCAGTACTTC
TRBV7-9	NA	TRBJ1-1	TRBD1	CASRQGQGGMDTEAFF	TGTGCCAGCAGACAAGGACAGGGCGGTATGGACACTGAAGCTTTCTTT
TRBV20-1	NA	TRBJ1-1	NA	CSASPRMNTEAFF	TGCAGTGCTAGTCCCAGGATGAACACTGAAGCTTTCTTT
TRBV5-4	NA	TRBJ2-2	TRBD2	CASHTRTSDFGELFF	TGTGCCAGCCATACGAGGACTAGCGATTTCGGGGAGCTGTTTTTT
TRBV19	NA	TRBJ2-7	NA	CASSPRITPYEQYF	TGTGCCAGTAGTCCGCGAATTACCCCCTACGAGCAGTACTTC
TRBV18	NA	TRBJ2-7	TRBD2	CASSPDSSGSMYEQYF	TGTGCCAGCTCACCGGATTCTAGCGGGAGTATGTACGAGCAGTACTTC
TRBV2	once	TRBJ2-2	NA	CASRGSHVPGELFF	TGTGCCAGCAGAGGGAGCCACGTTCCCGGGGAGCTGTTTTTT
TRBV4-1	NA	TRBJ2-5	NA	CASSYRVGGGETQYF	TGCGCCAGCAGCTACAGGGTCGGTGGCGGGGAGACCCAGTACTTC
TRBV28	NA	TRBJ2-7	TRBD2	CASSLLAGRLEQYF	TGTGCCAGCAGTTTATTAGCGGGGAGGCTCGAGCAGTACTTC
TRBV29-1	NA	TRBJ1-3	NA	CSVEESTVSGNTIYF	TGCAGCGTTGAAGAATCCACGGTCTCTGGAAACACCATATATTTT
TRBV5-1	NA	TRBJ1-1	NA	CASSLVLLNTEAFF	TGCGCCAGCAGCTTGGTTCTCTTGAACACTGAAGCTTTCTTT
TRBV29-1	NA	TRBJ1-2	TRBD1	CSVEGGTVYGYTF	TGCAGCGTTGAAGGCGGGACAGTGTATGGCTACACCTTC
TRBV7-9	NA	TRBJ2-1	TRBD2	CASSSSWTSGLGEQFF	TGTGCCAGCAGCTCATCCTGGACTAGCGGCTTAGGTGAGCAGTTCTTC
TRBV7-3	NA	TRBJ2-3	NA	CASSWTGGSSDTQYF	TGTGCCAGCAGCTGGACGGGGGGCTCTTCAGATACGCAGTATTTT
TRBV5-1	NA	TRBJ2-3	NA	CASSEATGSSTQYF	TGCGCCAGCAGCGAGGCTACAGGGTCGAGTACGCAGTATTTT
TRBV18	NA	TRBJ1-4	NA	CASSPGATNEKLFF	TGTGCCAGCTCACCGGGAGCAACTAATGAAAAACTGTTTTTT
TRBV5-6	NA	TRBJ2-1	NA	CASSPQGERAYNEQFF	TGTGCCAGCAGCCCCCAGGGGGAGCGGGCCTACAATGAGCAGTTCTTC
TRBV20-1	NA	TRBJ2-3	NA	CSARDRDTQYF	TGCAGTGCTAGAGATAGAGATACGCAGTATTTT
TRBV7-6	NA	TRBJ2-5	TRBD1	CASSFAGQGQETQYF	TGTGCCAGCAGCTTTGCGGGACAGGGGCAAGAGACCCAGTACTTC
TRBV3-1/TRBV3-2	NA	TRBJ1-3	NA	CASSQVLIKVQGGNTIYF	TGTGCCAGCAGCCAAGTACTCATCAAAGTTCAGGGGGGAAACACCATATATTTT
TRBV6-6	NA	TRBJ2-7	TRBD1	CASSPGQDIYEQYF	TGTGCCAGCAGTCCGGGACAGGATATCTACGAGCAGTACTTC
TRBV6-6	NA	TRBJ1-2	TRBD1	CASGDRAGNYGYTF	TGTGCCAGTGGGGACAGGGCCGGAAACTATGGCTACACCTTC